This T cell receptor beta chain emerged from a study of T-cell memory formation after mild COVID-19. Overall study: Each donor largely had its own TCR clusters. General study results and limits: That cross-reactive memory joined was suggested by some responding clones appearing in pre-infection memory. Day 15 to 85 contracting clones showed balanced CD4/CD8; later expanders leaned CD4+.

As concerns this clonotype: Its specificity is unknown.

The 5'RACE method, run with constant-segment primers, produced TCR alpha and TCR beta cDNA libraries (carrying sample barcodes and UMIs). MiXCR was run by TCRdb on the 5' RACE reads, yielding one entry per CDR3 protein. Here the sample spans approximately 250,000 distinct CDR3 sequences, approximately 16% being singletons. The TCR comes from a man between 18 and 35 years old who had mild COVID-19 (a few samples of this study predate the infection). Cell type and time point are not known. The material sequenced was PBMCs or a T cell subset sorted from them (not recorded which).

The CDR3 coding sequence is TGCGCCAGCAGACTAGCGGATACGCAGTATTTT. Its translation is CASRLADTQYF. J is TRBJ2-3 and V is TRBV10-2; 7 positions agree with TRBD2. This CDR3 region has 11 residues. The V gene end was trimmed by 6 bases and the J gene end by 6 bases; junction bases not matched to a gene: 0. CDR1 is WSHSY and CDR2 is SAAADI in the germline V gene.